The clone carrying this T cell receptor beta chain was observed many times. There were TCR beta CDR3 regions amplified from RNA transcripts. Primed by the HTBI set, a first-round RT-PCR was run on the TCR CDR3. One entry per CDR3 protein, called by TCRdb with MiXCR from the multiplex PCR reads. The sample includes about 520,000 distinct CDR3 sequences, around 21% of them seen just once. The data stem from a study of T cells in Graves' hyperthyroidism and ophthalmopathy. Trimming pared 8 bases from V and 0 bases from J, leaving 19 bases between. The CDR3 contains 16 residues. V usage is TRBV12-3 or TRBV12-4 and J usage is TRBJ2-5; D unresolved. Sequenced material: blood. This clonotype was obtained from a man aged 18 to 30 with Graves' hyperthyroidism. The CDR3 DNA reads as TGTGCCAGCTCTCCATTACTGGTAGGGTACCAAGAGACCCAGTACTTC. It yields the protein CASSPLLVGYQETQYF.